This T cell receptor beta chain derives from a study of T cell repertoires in cytomegalovirus infection. Trimming took off 2 bases at V and 0 bases at J, with 11 bases between the two ends. Germline loops: CDR1 MNHNS, CDR2 SASEGT. This CDR3 comprises 16 residues. As regards this clonotype: Its antigen is not identified.

TCRdb re-called the reads through MiXCR, storing one row per CDR3 protein. The sample records around 710,000 distinct CDR3 sequences, under 35% being singletons. The origin of this receptor is a human donor in good health (CMV status not recorded). Some clones in this sample may be carry-over from other donors' samples. The input for sequencing was cultured CD8+ T cells from PBMCs, taken from culture after CMV antigen stimulation. The gene calls are TRBV6-1 and TRBJ1-5; maybe TRBD1 (5 bases). The CDR3 DNA is TGTGCCAGCAGTGAAAAAGCAGGGAATAGCAATCAGCCCCAGCATTTT. Amino acid sequence: CASSEKAGNSNQPQHF.